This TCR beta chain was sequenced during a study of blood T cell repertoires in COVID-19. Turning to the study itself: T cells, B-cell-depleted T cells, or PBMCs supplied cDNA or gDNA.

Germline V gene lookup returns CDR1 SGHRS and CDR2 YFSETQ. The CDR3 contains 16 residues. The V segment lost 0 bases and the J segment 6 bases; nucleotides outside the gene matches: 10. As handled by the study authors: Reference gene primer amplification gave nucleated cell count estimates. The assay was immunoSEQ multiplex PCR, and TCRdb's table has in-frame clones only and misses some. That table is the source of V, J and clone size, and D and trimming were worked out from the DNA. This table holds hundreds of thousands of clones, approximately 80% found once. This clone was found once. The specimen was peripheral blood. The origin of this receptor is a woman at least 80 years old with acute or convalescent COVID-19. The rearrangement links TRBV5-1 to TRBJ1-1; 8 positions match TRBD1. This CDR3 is CASSLDAAGGAAEAFF. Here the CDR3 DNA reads TGCGCCAGCAGCTTGGATGCGGCAGGGGGCGCCGCTGAAGCTTTCTTT.